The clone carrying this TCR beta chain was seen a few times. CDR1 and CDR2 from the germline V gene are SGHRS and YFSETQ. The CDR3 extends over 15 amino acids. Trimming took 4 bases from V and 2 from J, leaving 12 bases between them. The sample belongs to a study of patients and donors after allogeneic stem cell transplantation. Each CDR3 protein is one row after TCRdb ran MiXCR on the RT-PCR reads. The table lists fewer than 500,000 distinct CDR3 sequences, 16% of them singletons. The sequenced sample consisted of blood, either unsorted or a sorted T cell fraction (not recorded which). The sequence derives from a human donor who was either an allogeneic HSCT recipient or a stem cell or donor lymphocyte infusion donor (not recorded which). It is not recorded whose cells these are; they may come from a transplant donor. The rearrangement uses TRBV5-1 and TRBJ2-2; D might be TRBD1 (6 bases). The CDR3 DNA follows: TGCGCCAGCAGCCGAACAGGGAGTAACACCGGGGAGCTGTTTTTT. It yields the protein CASSRTGSNTGELFF.